The 19 T cell receptor beta chains in this list originate from one sample, sequenced in a study of blood T cells in healthy people across ages. Through a sample-barcoded 5' primer and a J-beta primer mix, a second PCR was run for roughly 6 to 12 cycles. Via MiXCR, TCRdb re-called the 5' RACE reads, giving one row per CDR3 protein. The sample yields 700,000 to 850,000 distinct CDR3 sequences, under 40% seen once. The material sequenced was blood. The origin of the receptors is a man aged 18 to 35 in good health.

The V gene is TRBV12-3 or TRBV12-4, the J gene TRBJ1-2, with no clear D. The V gene lost 5 bases and the J gene lost 2 bases, with 9 bases spanning the gap. The CDR3 totals 13 residues. The CDR3 loop is CASSRSTNYGYTF. CDR3 DNA: TGTGCCAGCAGTCGGAGCACGAACTATGGCTACACCTTC.

The rearrangement links TRBV11-2 to TRBJ2-5; TRBD2 matches 14 bases. The CDR3 has 16 residues. Germline-derived CDR1 and CDR2 are SGHAT and FQNNGV. Unmatched junction bases numbered 12, after V lost 4 bases and J lost 11 bases. In DNA form, the CDR3 reads TGTGCCAGCAGCTCTGGGACTAGCGGGGGATACAGTGAGCAGTACTTC. This translates into CASSSGTSGGYSEQYF.

This clonotype has just a few counts. The chain couples TRBV12-3 or TRBV12-4 to TRBJ2-7; TRBD2 is a possible D gene (6 bases). Trimming took 3 bases from V and 4 from J, leaving 16 bases between them. The CDR3 sequence is 15 residues long. The CDR3 here is CASSFQGLGGYEQYF. CDR3 sequence (DNA): TGTGCCAGCAGTTTCCAGGGTCTGGGGGGATACGAGCAGTACTTC.

This chain connects TRBV12-3 or TRBV12-4 to TRBJ2-3; D might be TRBD2 (6 bases). The CDR3 is made up of 14 amino acids. V gave up 6 bases and J gave up 4 bases, with 14 bases separating them. CDR3 DNA sequence: TGTGCCAGCAGGATGGGGGGAATAGCAGATACGCAGTATTTT. Its translation: CASRMGGIADTQYF.

Points on this clonotype: A read error may account for a junction end that differs from germline. The V gene is TRBV28, the J gene TRBJ1-2; D call uncertain. Germline loops: CDR1 MDHEN, CDR2 SYDVKM. The CDR3 extends over 14 amino acids. Here the CDR3 reads CAGSLVPTNYGYTF. The CDR3 bases are TGTGCCGGCAGTTTGGTTCCGACTAACTATGGCTACACCTTC.

This clonotype appeared a few times. The V call is TRBV6-6, the J call TRBJ1-1; maybe TRBD1 (6 bases). V lost 8 bases, J lost 4 bases, and 17 bases lay in between. CDR1 and CDR2 from the germline V gene are MNHNY and SVGAGI (reference sequence). This CDR3 contains 14 residues. The CDR3 bases are TGTGCCAGCTTGACCTTACAGGGCACCACTGAAGCTTTCTTT. Its translation: CASLTLQGTTEAFF.

The chain employs TRBV20-1 and TRBJ2-5; 8 bases agree with TRBD2. Looked up from germline, CDR1 is DFQATT and CDR2 is SNEGSKA (reference sequence). The CDR3 is 14 residues long. After removal of 5 bases from V and 11 bases from J, the junction contained 16 bases not matched to a gene. CDR3 DNA sequence: TGCAGTGCTCCCGCGGGAGGACCGGGGGGAGTGCAGTACTTC. Translation: CSAPAGGPGGVQYF.

Points on this clonotype: Since a much larger clone is just one base distant, this may be a read error. The chain links TRBV4-3 to TRBJ2-3; D uncertain. The CDR3 loop spans 13 amino acids. The germline gives CDR1 LGHNA, CDR2 YSLEER. CDR3 sequence (DNA): TGCGCCGGCAGCCAAGAAAGGCTTAGGGAGCAGTATTTT. Translation gives CAGSQERLREQYF.

The chain combines TRBV29-1 with TRBJ2-7, with unresolved D. Germline lookup yields CDR1 SQVTM and CDR2 ANQGSEA. V lost 5 bases and J lost 7, with 15 bases in between. The CDR3 runs 12 residues. The CDR3 region is CSVNDRSNEQYF. CDR3 coding DNA: TGCAGCGTTAATGATAGGAGCAATGAGCAGTACTTC.

Notes on this clonotype: The junction does not match germline at one end; this may be a read error. J is TRBJ1-4 and V is TRBV12-3 or TRBV12-4, with no clear D. The CDR3 consists of 14 residues. The CDR3 is CASRPSATSEKLFF. DNA for the CDR3: TGTGCCAGCAGGCCAAGTGCAACTAGTGAAAAGCTGTTTTTT.

This clonotype occurred many times. The gene calls are TRBV20-1 and TRBJ2-5, with 11 bases fitting TRBD1. CDR3 length equals 14 residues. Germline CDR1 reads DFQATT; CDR2 reads SNEGSKA (reference sequence). V was clipped by 1 base and J by 4 bases; unmatched bases: 2. Here the CDR3 reads CSARGTGGTETQYF. CDR3 DNA: TGCAGTGCTAGAGGGACAGGGGGCACAGAGACCCAGTACTTC.

This clonotype appeared a few times. The CDR3 nucleotides read TGTGCCATACGGCGGGGTGCGGGCCAAATGAACACTGAAGCTTTCTTT. Translated, it gives CAIRRGAGQMNTEAFF. The chain uses TRBV12-3 or TRBV12-4 and TRBJ1-1, with D unclear. Trimming took off 10 bases at V and 0 bases at J, with 21 bases between the two ends. The CDR3 consists of 16 residues.

In the case of this clonotype: This may stem from a read error, because a much larger clone lies one nucleotide away. The chain links TRBV10-3 to TRBJ1-6, with no clear D. Germline values: CDR1 ENHRY, CDR2 SYGVKD. Trimming took off 2 bases at V and 3 bases at J, with 5 bases between the two ends. This CDR3 region has 14 residues. In DNA form, the CDR3 reads TGTGCCATCAGTGAGCTATTCTATAATTCACCCCTCCACTTT. Its protein product is CAISELFYNSPLHF.

The V call is TRBV28, the J call TRBJ1-2; the D gene is possibly TRBD1 (5 bases). The CDR3 is 14 amino acids. Germline assignment: CDR1 MDHEN and CDR2 SYDVKM. V shed 6 bases and J shed 4 bases, with 15 bases lying between them. This chain's CDR3 is CASRTGGYGYGYTF. CDR3 nucleotides: TGTGCCAGCAGAACCGGGGGATACGGCTATGGCTACACCTTC.

The chain combines TRBV20-1 with TRBJ2-1; D gene unclear. The CDR3 spans 16 residues. Germline V gene lookup returns CDR1 DFQATT and CDR2 SNEGSKA (reference sequence). Trimming removed 0 bases from V and 10 bases from J, with 22 bases in between. The CDR3 region is CSARDIAPRSSYEQFF. The CDR3 DNA is TGCAGTGCTAGAGATATAGCTCCAAGGAGCTCCTACGAGCAGTTCTTC.

This clonotype was seen many times. V gene TRBV29-1 combines with J gene TRBJ2-3; 7 bases map to TRBD1. The CDR3 is 16 amino acids. Germline CDR1 SQVTM, CDR2 ANQGSEA. After removal of 4 bases from V and 4 bases from J, the junction contained 14 bases not matched to a gene. CDR3 sequence (DNA): TGCAGCGTTGCTTCGAGACAGGGACGTAGCCCAGATACGCAGTATTTT. It specifies CSVASRQGRSPDTQYF.

The chain employs TRBV9 and TRBJ1-4; 11 bases map to TRBD1. Germline CDR1 reads SGDLS; CDR2 reads YYNGEE. This CDR3 region has 16 residues. Losses at the gene ends were 4 bases for V and 3 bases for J; bases not matched to a gene: 5. In DNA form, the CDR3 reads TGTGCCAGCAGCCTCGGACAGGGGGCGGCTAATGAAAAACTGTTTTTT. Protein: CASSLGQGAANEKLFF.

V and J are TRBV6-6 and TRBJ1-2, with unresolved D. CDR3 length: 15 amino acids. Germline CDR1 is MNHNY and CDR2 is SVGAGI (reference sequence). The germline V and J ends were trimmed by 2 bases and 10 bases, with 20 bases remaining between them. CDR3 sequence reads: CASSYTSGWERDYTF. The CDR3, as DNA: TGTGCCAGCAGTTACACAAGCGGGTGGGAGAGGGACTACACCTTC.

The chain links TRBV6-1 to TRBJ1-3; no clear D gene. The CDR3 loop spans 16 amino acids. V shed 3 bases and J shed 0 bases, with 12 bases lying between them. Germline V gene sequence: CDR1 MNHNS, CDR2 SASEGT. Here the CDR3 reads CASSDVDGSSGNTIYF. The CDR3 bases are TGTGCCAGCAGTGACGTGGACGGTTCCTCTGGAAACACCATATATTTT.